The rows below give T cell receptor beta chains drawn from one sample of a study of T-cell memory formation after mild COVID-19. One entry per CDR3 protein results from TCRdb running MiXCR on the 5' RACE reads. The sample yields 150,000 to 200,000 distinct CDR3 sequences, 16% seen once. The sequenced material came from PBMCs or a T cell subset sorted from them (not recorded which). All receptors come from an adult woman who had mild COVID-19 (a few samples of this study predate the infection). Cell type and time point are not known. Both conserved end residues are part of each CDR3. A D gene is named only where the DNA matches it firmly. Clone sizes are given selectively: once, few, many, or a class where the clone is expanded.

TGTGCCAGCAGCTTAGCCGGGCCGAACACCGGGGAGCTGTTTTTT	CASSLAGPNTGELFF	-	-	TRBV11-3	TRBJ2-2
TGTGCCAGCAGTTATCAGTCCCGGGCCGGCACAGATACGCAGTATTTT	CASSYQSRAGTDTQYF	few	-	TRBV6-6	TRBJ2-3
TGTGCCAGCAGTTCAGGTTGGCGGAACACTGAAGCTTTCTTT	CASSSGWRNTEAFF	few	-	TRBV12-3/TRBV12-4	TRBJ1-1
TGTGCCAGCTCACCACAATCTAGCGGCAATGAGCAGTTCTTC	CASSPQSSGNEQFF	-	TRBD2	TRBV18	TRBJ2-1
TGTGCCAGCAGCCAAGTGTATAAGGGAGGTCAGCAGTATTTT	CASSQVYKGGQQYF	few	-	TRBV4-2	TRBJ2-3
TGTGCCACCAGTGATTGGAGACAGGAAGAGACCCAGTACTTC	CATSDWRQEETQYF	few	-	TRBV24-1	TRBJ2-5
TGCAGTGCTCTACCCAGTTCCCCGGGACTAGCAGGGGGGTTCTTC	CSALPSSPGLAGGFF	-	TRBD2	TRBV20-1	TRBJ2-1
TGTGCCATCAGTGAAGGACGGGCCTCGAACACCGGGGAGCTGTTTTTT	CAISEGRASNTGELFF	-	-	TRBV10-3	TRBJ2-2
TGTGCCAGCAGCCTCGAGGGGGGGCTATCACCCCTCCACTTT	CASSLEGGLSPLHF	few	-	TRBV7-9	TRBJ1-6
TGCAGTGCTAGAGGAAGCAGGGCTGGCACTGAAGCTTTCTTT	CSARGSRAGTEAFF	-	-	TRBV20-1	TRBJ1-1
TGTGCCAGCAGTTTAGCGAGCGGGGCCAACGTCCTGACTTTC	CASSLASGANVLTF	-	-	TRBV12-3/TRBV12-4	TRBJ2-6
TGTGCCAGCAGCTTGGCACCACGGGAGACCCAGTACTTC	CASSLAPRETQYF	-	-	TRBV5-6	TRBJ2-5
TGTGCCAGCAGTGGGCAGCCTGGGGCCAACGTCCTGACTTTC	CASSGQPGANVLTF	few	-	TRBV12-3/TRBV12-4	TRBJ2-6
TGTGCCATCAGGGGCCGAAACACTGAAGCTTTCTTT	CAIRGRNTEAFF	-	-	TRBV10-3	TRBJ1-1
TGCAGCGTCCGCTGGGCCGGGAGCACTGAAGCTTTCTTT	CSVRWAGSTEAFF	-	-	TRBV29-1	TRBJ1-1
TGTGCCAGCAGCCAAAGGACAGGGAACACCGGGGAGCTGTTTTTT	CASSQRTGNTGELFF	-	TRBD1	TRBV9	TRBJ2-2
TGCGCCAGCGCTAAGGGTTACGAGCAGTACTTC	CASAKGYEQYF	many	-	TRBV5-1	TRBJ2-7
TGCGCCAGCAGTCCCACAGGACAGGGGACTGGCTACACCTTC	CASSPTGQGTGYTF	-	TRBD1	TRBV10-1	TRBJ1-2
TGTGCCAGCAAACCAACCTCCGGGACGGTTGCAACTAATGAAAAACTGTTTTTT	CASKPTSGTVATNEKLFF	-	-	TRBV6-5	TRBJ1-4
TGTGCCAGCAGCCAGTTGTCCTACGAGCAGTACTTC	CASSQLSYEQYF	many	-	TRBV3-1	TRBJ2-7
TGTGCCAGCAGGCTTAAACAGGGGTTCGGGCTTTCACCCCTCCACTTT	CASRLKQGFGLSPLHF	few	TRBD1	TRBV12-3/TRBV12-4	TRBJ1-6
TGTGCCAGTAGAAGCCCGACAGGGATGCATGGCTACACCTTC	CASRSPTGMHGYTF	-	TRBD1	TRBV6-6	TRBJ1-2
TGTGCCAGCAGCTCGGACACAAGTAACTATGGCTACACCTTC	CASSSDTSNYGYTF	-	-	TRBV7-2	TRBJ1-2
TGTGCCAGCAGTTTAACAGGAAGGCACACTGAAGCTTTCTTT	CASSLTGRHTEAFF	few	-	TRBV12-3/TRBV12-4	TRBJ1-1
TGCAGTGCTTGCCGGGACACAAACCTCTATGGCTACACCTTC	CSACRDTNLYGYTF	-	-	TRBV20-1	TRBJ1-2
TGTGCCAGCAGTGAACAGGTGGAAGGCTACACCTTC	CASSEQVEGYTF	-	-	TRBV2	TRBJ1-2